This T cell receptor (beta chain) is from a study of blood T cell repertoires in COVID-19. In terms of age and location, participants ranged from about 18 to 95 years and lived in roughly 22 US areas. Participants' reported clinical history set cohort assignment. Authors' processing steps: How many nucleated cells were present was estimated from reference gene primer amplification. Clones were read by immunoSEQ multiplex PCR, and TCRdb kept only the in-frame ones, dropping some. That table furnishes V, J and clone size, whereas the DNA furnished D and trimming. The sample yields 250,000 or so clones, more than 75% seen once. In the case of this clone: The junction and the germline gene differ at one end; a read error may be behind it.

Germline loops: CDR1 GTSNPN, CDR2 SVGIG (reference sequence). This CDR3 is 12 amino acids long. Sequencing was performed on PBMCs or T cells enriched from blood (not recorded which). V and J are TRBV30 and TRBJ2-7; 9 bases match TRBD1. The TCR sequence derives from a woman between 18 and 29 years old who had recovered from COVID-19. The CDR3 region has the DNA TGTGCCTGGAGAAGGGACAGGGACGGGGTGAACTTC. This codes for CAWRRDRDGVNF. The variable domain in full, completed from reference TRBV30 and TRBJ2-7, reads SQTIHQWPATLVQPVGSPLSLECTVEGTSNPNLYWYRQAAGRGLQLLFYSVGIGQISSEVPQNLSASRPQDRQFILSSKKLLLSDSGFYLCAWRRDRDGVNFGPGTRLTVT.